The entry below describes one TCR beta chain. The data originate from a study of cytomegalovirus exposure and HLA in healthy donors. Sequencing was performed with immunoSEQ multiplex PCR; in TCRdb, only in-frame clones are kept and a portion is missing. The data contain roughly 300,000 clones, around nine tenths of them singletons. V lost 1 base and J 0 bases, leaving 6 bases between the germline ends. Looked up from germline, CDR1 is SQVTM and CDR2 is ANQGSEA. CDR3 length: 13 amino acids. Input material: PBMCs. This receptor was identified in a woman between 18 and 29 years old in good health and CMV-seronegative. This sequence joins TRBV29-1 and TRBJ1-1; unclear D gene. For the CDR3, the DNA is TGCAGCGTTGAAGGCAGGCTGAACACTGAAGCTTTCTTT. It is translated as CSVEGRLNTEAFF.